This T cell receptor (beta chain) is from a study of yellow fever vaccine responses in identical twins. TCRdb used MiXCR to reprocess the RT-PCR reads, holding one entry per CDR3 protein. Counted here are some 15,000 distinct CDR3 sequences, about four fifths occurring once; the ten biggest clones make up roughly 2%. The CDR3 is made up of 13 amino acids. V gave up 1 base and J gave up 6 bases, with 10 bases separating them. In germline, CDR1 is SGHNT, CDR2 YENEEA. The sequences come from T cells from blood (PBMCs), unsorted or a sorted subset (not recorded which), collected before or after yellow fever vaccination (not recorded which). The clonotype comes from a woman between 18 and 29 years old who received the yellow fever vaccine. The chain links TRBV11-3 to TRBJ2-7; weak D call: TRBD2 (6 bases). The CDR3 loop is CASSLVRGGEQYF. Here the CDR3 DNA reads TGTGCCAGCAGCTTAGTGCGGGGCGGCGAGCAGTACTTC.